The source of this T cell receptor beta chain is a study of T cell repertoires in cytomegalovirus infection. Study details: Both CMV infection and a matching HLA type were indicated by public TCR beta signatures.

Looked up from germline, CDR1 is SSHAT and CDR2 is FNYEAQ (reference sequence). CDR3 size: 15 residues. From the reads, TCRdb called clonotypes with MiXCR, one entry per CDR3 protein. Of 750,000 to 950,000 distinct CDR3 sequences listed, almost 30% are singletons. This clonotype has at least ten counts. Its antigen is undetermined. The junction departs from the called germline gene at one end, perhaps through a read error. The source was cultured CD8+ T cells from PBMCs, collected from culture after CMV antigen stimulation. V is TRBV7-7 and J is TRBJ2-1, with 7 bases identical to TRBD1. This receptor was identified in a human donor in good health (CMV status not recorded). Some clones in this sample may be carry-over from other donors' samples. The chain's CDR3 is CASSPRDSLYNEQFF. The CDR3 nucleotides read TGTGCTAGCAGCCCACGGGACAGCCTCTACAATGAGCAGTTCTTC.